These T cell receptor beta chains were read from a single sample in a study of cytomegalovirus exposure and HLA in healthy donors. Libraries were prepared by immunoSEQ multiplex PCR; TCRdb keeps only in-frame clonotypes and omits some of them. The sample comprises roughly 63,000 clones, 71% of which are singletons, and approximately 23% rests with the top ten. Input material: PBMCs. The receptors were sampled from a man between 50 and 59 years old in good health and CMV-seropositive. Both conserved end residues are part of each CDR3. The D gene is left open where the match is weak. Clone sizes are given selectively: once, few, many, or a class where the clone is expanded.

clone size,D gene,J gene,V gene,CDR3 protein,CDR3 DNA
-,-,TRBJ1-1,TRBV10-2,CASSEFDRGMNTEAFF,TGCGCCAGCAGTGAGTTTGATCGGGGGATGAACACTGAAGCTTTCTTT
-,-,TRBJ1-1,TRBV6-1,CSGRETENTEAFF,TGTTCCGGACGGGAGACTGAGAACACTGAAGCTTTCTTT
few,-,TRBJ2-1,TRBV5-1,CASSLDGWGPYNEQFF,TGCGCCAGCAGCTTGGATGGGTGGGGGCCTTACAATGAGCAGTTCTTC
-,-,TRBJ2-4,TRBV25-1,CASSDHGGWGIQYF,TGTGCCAGCAGTGACCACGGGGGTTGGGGCATTCAGTACTTC
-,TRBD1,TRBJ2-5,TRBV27,CASRRTGQETQYF,TGTGCCAGCAGGAGGACAGGTCAAGAGACCCAGTACTTC
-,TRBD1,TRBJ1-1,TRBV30,CAWSRKRQGDTEAFF,TGTGCCTGGAGTAGGAAGAGACAGGGGGACACTGAAGCTTTCTTT
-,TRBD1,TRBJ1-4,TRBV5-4,CATKNWGTGGEKLFF,TGTGCCACCAAGAATTGGGGGACAGGGGGGGAAAAACTGTTTTTT
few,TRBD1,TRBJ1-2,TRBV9,CASRTGESNGYTF,TGTGCCAGCAGGACAGGGGAATCAAATGGCTACACCTTC
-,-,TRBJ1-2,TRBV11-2,CASSLDRGSYGYTF,TGTGCCAGCAGCTTAGATAGGGGGTCCTATGGCTACACCTTC
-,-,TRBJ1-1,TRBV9,CASSPTGQMNTEAFF,TGTGCCAGCAGCCCCACAGGGCAGATGAACACTGAAGCTTTCTTT
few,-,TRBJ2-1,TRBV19,CASSIAGNEQFF,TGTGCCAGTAGTATCGCCGGGAATGAGCAGTTCTTC
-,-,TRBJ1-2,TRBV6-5,CASSNIGGAEYGYTF,TGTGCCAGCAGTAACATCGGGGGGGCGGAGTATGGCTACACCTTC
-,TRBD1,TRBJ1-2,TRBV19,CASRGTATSPRYGYTF,TGTGCCAGTAGGGGGACAGCAACATCCCCCCGCTATGGCTACACCTTC
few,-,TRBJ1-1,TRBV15,CATSSTLRGEVNTEAFF,TGTGCCACCAGCAGCACCCTTCGTGGGGAGGTGAACACTGAAGCTTTCTTT
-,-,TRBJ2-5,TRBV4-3,CASSQDRTGGGYQETQYF,TGCGCCAGCAGCCAAGATCGTACGGGGGGCGGGTACCAAGAGACCCAGTACTTC
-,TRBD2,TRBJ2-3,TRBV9,CASSDRLAGGLTGGSTDTQYF,TGTGCCAGCAGCGACCGACTAGCGGGGGGCCTTACCGGAGGTAGCACAGATACGCAGTATTTT
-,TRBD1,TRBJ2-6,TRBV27,CASSFLQGGSRGANVLTF,TGTGCCAGCAGTTTCCTACAGGGGGGATCACGAGGGGCCAACGTCCTGACTTTC
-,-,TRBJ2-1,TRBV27,CASRLIADYNEQFF,TGTGCCAGCAGACTTATAGCGGACTACAATGAGCAGTTCTTC
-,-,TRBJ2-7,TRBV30,CAWRALRSGGHEQYF,TGTGCCTGGAGGGCACTCAGGTCTGGGGGCCACGAGCAGTACTTC
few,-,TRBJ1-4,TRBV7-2,CASSTGGGNEKLFF,TGTGCCAGCAGCACCGGGGGAGGAAATGAAAAACTGTTTTTT
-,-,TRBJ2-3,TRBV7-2,CASSLAGGVDTQYF,TGTGCCAGCAGCTTAGCGGGGGGAGTAGATACGCAGTATTTT
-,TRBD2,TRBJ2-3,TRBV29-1,CSVYRGLAGGTDTQYF,TGCAGCGTCTACCGCGGACTAGCGGGGGGTACAGATACGCAGTATTTT
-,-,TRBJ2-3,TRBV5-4,CASSSGLPSGTQYF,TGTGCCAGCAGCTCGGGACTGCCCTCCGGTACGCAGTATTTT
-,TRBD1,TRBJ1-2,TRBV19,CASAGDRALGYTF,TGTGCCAGCGCCGGGGACAGGGCTCTGGGCTACACCTTC
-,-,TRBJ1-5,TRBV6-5,CASSGSYNQPQHF,TGTGCCAGCAGTGGCAGTTACAATCAGCCCCAGCATTTT
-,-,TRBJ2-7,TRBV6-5,CASSYSPGEGEQYF,TGTGCCAGCAGTTACTCGCCAGGGGAGGGCGAGCAGTACTTC
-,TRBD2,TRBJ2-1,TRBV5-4,CASSPGTSGRAGAGEQFF,TGTGCCAGCAGCCCCGGGACTAGCGGGAGGGCCGGAGCCGGTGAGCAGTTCTTC
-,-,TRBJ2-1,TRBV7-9,CASSRGAVGEQFF,TGTGCCAGCAGCCGGGGGGCTGTAGGGGAGCAGTTCTTC
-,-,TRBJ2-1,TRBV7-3,CASSLGSEQFF,TGTGCCAGCAGCTTAGGTAGTGAGCAGTTCTTC
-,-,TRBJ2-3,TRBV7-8,CASSPQAGDTQYF,TGTGCCAGCAGCCCCCAGGCGGGAGATACGCAGTATTTT
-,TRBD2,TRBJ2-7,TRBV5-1,CASSLATSGRYEQYF,TGCGCCAGCAGCTTGGCAACTAGCGGGAGATACGAGCAGTACTTC
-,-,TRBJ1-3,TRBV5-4,CASSSGGASSGNTIYF,TGTGCCAGCAGCTCGGGTGGGGCCAGCTCTGGAAACACCATATATTTT
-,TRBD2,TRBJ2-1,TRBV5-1,CASSFGTSGGLLYNEQFF,TGCGCCAGCAGCTTTGGGACTAGCGGGGGCCTCCTCTACAATGAGCAGTTCTTC
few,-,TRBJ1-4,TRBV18,CASRRGQGSEKLFF,TGTGCCAGCAGAAGGGGCCAGGGTAGTGAAAAACTGTTTTTT
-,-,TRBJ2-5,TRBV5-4,CASSRGRGTQETQYF,TGTGCCAGCAGCCGAGGACGGGGGACCCAAGAGACCCAGTACTTC
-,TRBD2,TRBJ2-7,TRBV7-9,CASSTPPGGSGYEQYF,TGTGCCAGCAGTACTCCCCCGGGGGGTAGTGGCTACGAGCAGTACTTC
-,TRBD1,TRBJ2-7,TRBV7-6,CASSSRDRDSYEQYF,TGTGCCAGCAGCTCTCGGGACAGGGACTCCTACGAGCAGTACTTC
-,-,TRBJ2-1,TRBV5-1,CASSRDLRDEQFF,TGCGCCAGCAGCCGGGACTTACGGGATGAGCAGTTCTTC
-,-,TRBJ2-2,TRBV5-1,CASSLGGGSGELFF,TGCGCCAGCAGCTTGGGCGGGGGCTCCGGGGAGCTGTTTTTT
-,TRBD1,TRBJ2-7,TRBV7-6,CASSNRGSYEQYF,TGTGCCAGCAGCAACAGGGGCTCCTACGAGCAGTACTTC
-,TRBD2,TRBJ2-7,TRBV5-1,CASSETGLAGEQYF,TGCGCCAGCAGCGAGACGGGACTAGCTGGCGAGCAGTACTTC
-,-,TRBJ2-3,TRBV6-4,CASRPERTTDTQYF,TGTGCCAGCAGACCCGAGCGTACCACAGATACGCAGTATTTT